This T cell receptor (beta chain) was captured in a study of Graves' ophthalmopathy and Graves' hyperthyroidism (dated by TCRdb to the late 2010s). With regard to the full study: Peripheral blood samples were taken at the time of initial diagnosis, before any treatment was given. Following sample collection, hyperthyroidism patients were given methimazole at a starting dose of 30 mg daily, and ophthalmopathy patients were given high-dose intravenous methylprednisolone. To tell Graves' ophthalmopathy apart from Graves' hyperthyroidism, and to predict which patients would progress to ophthalmopathy, the study relied on TCR beta repertoire signatures. T-cell repertoires of thyroid tissue and blood were compared in a handful of hyperthyroidism patients. In total, 135 blood samples were TCR-sequenced: some 40 ophthalmopathy, roughly 80 hyperthyroidism and roughly 17 hyperthyroidism-to-ophthalmopathy patients. To explore V-J signatures that distinguish ophthalmopathy from hyperthyroidism, a discovery set of more than 90 patients was enrolled, made up of 40 to 45 with ophthalmopathy and some 60 with stable hyperthyroidism. The independent validation cohort included about 19 hyperthyroidism patients plus 17 patients who later progressed from hyperthyroidism to ophthalmopathy. For training and testing, the approximately 97 patients in the discovery cohort were randomly divided in a 7:3 ratio. Broader findings and caveats from the paper: In validation, the model predicted ophthalmopathy progression with about 71% sensitivity and 72.22% specificity; approximately 12 predicted patients were CT-confirmed with GO in a median of about 7.1 months. The 13-signature model separated ophthalmopathy from stable hyperthyroidism with approximately 90% sensitivity and 81.08% specificity in cross-validation, and 80%/75% in the test set. Sample size was not predetermined statistically, and investigators were not blinded to group allocation. Most expanded thyroid clonotypes with a frequency above 0.001 also appeared in blood, which suggests that blood repertoires may reflect the immune response in the thyroid.

Based on the germline V gene, the CDR1 and CDR2 sequences are SGDLS and YYNGEE. From the cysteine through the phenylalanine, the CDR3 covers 14 amino acids. Only the CDR3 region is kept as DNA, spanning 42 bases read in frame from base 1. Hyperthyroidism was considered stable if no progression to ophthalmopathy occurred within 18 months of follow-up. Hyperthyroidism patients were newly diagnosed, with disease duration under 2 months, and aged 18 to 65 years. Patients with other autoimmune diseases, uncontrolled infections, pregnancy or lactation were excluded from the study. Diagnosis relied on clinical symptoms, serum thyroxine, TRAb, thyroid ultrasound and orbital computed tomography. Ficoll-Paque density gradient centrifugation was used to isolate PBMCs from about 10 ml of fresh peripheral blood. Total RNA was extracted using Trizol reagent, and RNA quality was checked on an Agilent 2100 Bioanalyzer.

For repertoire sequencing, the TCR beta CDR3 regions were amplified from RNA transcripts. The first round was an RT-PCR using HTBI primers with the Qiagen OneStep RT-PCR kit, and this first round was followed by a second-round multiplex PCR, then size selection and purification. Libraries were sequenced paired-end with 100 bp reads on an Illumina HiSeq2000. The original pipeline was this. SOAPnuke was used for read processing, and reads with adapters, uncalled bases, a mean Phred below 15, or no exact constant-primer or identifier match were discarded. High-quality paired reads were merged with COPE v1.2.5. Each unique nucleotide sequence was defined as a clonotype, and clonotypes were aligned to IMGT TRB V, D and J references with MiTCR v1.1. Only V-J combinations with frequency above 0.0001 were analysed, covering about 99% of repertoires. A TCR clonal expansion and chaos score per V-J combination was defined as the ratio of F50 clonal expansion to chaos observed in the TCRdist matrix. Features were reduced by Welch's t-statistics and random forest to about a dozen V-J combinations, which fed a naive Bayes classifier. Thyroid-blood repertoire similarity was quantified with the Morisita-Horn index. TCRdb redid the processing of the public reads, applying fastp at Q25 and MiXCR, and retained in-frame beta chains. Rows with a matching CDR3 protein are joined into one entry that keeps the most common DNA and genes. TCRdb, not the original authors, processed these V and J calls. This sample holds about 620,000 distinct CDR3 sequences; about 24% were observed only once. Together, the top ten hold approximately 6.5% of the sample.

Details on this clonotype: Its target antigen remains unknown. Just one base apart from a much larger clone, this may be a read error.

Sequencing used peripheral blood. The rearrangement combines TRBV9 with TRBJ1-2; 7 bases in the junction line up with TRBD1. The TCR was taken from a woman aged 18 to 35 with stable Graves' hyperthyroidism. Some clones in this sample may be carry-over from other donors' samples. Donor details come from another sample of the same person, matched by shared clones. CDR3 region: CASSVGGTDYGYAF. The sequenced DNA: TGTGCCAGCAGCGTAGGGGGGACAGATTATGGCTACGCCTTC.